This TCR beta chain originates from a study of blood T cell repertoires in COVID-19. Study information: T cells, B-cell-depleted T cells, or PBMCs provided the cDNA or gDNA that served as material.

In the authors' workflow: Amplifying reference gene primers gave estimates of nucleated cell counts. Method: immunoSEQ multiplex PCR; TCRdb's copy keeps in-frame clones and lacks some. V, J and clone size derive from that table, while D and trimming were established from the DNA sequence. The sample holds 130,000 or so clones, about four fifths seen once. Germline assignment: CDR1 KGHSH and CDR2 LQKENI. Trimming shortened V by 0 bases and J by 2 bases, and 17 bases separated the two germline ends. This CDR3 spans 18 amino acids. The chain uses TRBV18 and TRBJ1-5, with a possible D match to TRBD1 (6 bases). The origin of this receptor is a man aged 55 to 70 with active or convalescent COVID-19. What was sequenced was peripheral blood. CDR3 amino acids: CASSPPQGDTAGNQPQHF. CDR3 coding DNA: TGTGCCAGCTCACCACCGCAAGGGGACACGGCCGGCAATCAGCCCCAGCATTTT.